Listed below are T cell receptor beta chains from one sample, sequenced in a study of low-dose radiotherapy and immunotherapy resistance in tumors. TCRdb fed the reads into MiXCR, producing one record per CDR3 protein. This sample has tens of thousands of distinct CDR3 sequences, with around 17% found just once. Sequencing was performed on PBMCs, taken after low-dose radiotherapy plus immunotherapy. The receptors shown here come from a male donor with prostate cancer. CDR3s include the opening cysteine and the closing phenylalanine or tryptophan. The order of the fields is J gene, V gene, clone size, D gene, CDR3 DNA, CDR3 protein. D genes are given only for firm matches. Only part of the rows carry a size: once, few, many, or a class if the clone is expanded.

j_call: TRBJ2-7
v_call: TRBV4-1
clone_size: many
d_call: TRBD2
cdr3_nt: TGCGCCAGCGCACCCGGCCGAGCGGGGCCCTACGAGCAGTACTTC
cdr3_aa: CASAPGRAGPYEQYF

j_call: TRBJ2-5
v_call: TRBV7-2
clone_size: many
d_call: NA
cdr3_nt: TGTGCCAGCAGCTCGACGCGGCAAGAGACCCAGTACTTC
cdr3_aa: CASSSTRQETQYF

j_call: TRBJ2-1
v_call: TRBV27
clone_size: many
d_call: NA
cdr3_nt: TGTGCCAGCAGTTTCGGCAGCTACAATGAGCAGTTCTTC
cdr3_aa: CASSFGSYNEQFF

j_call: TRBJ2-7
v_call: TRBV29-1
clone_size: many
d_call: TRBD1
cdr3_nt: TGCAGCGCCGGACAGGGCTCCTACGAGCAGTACTTC
cdr3_aa: CSAGQGSYEQYF

j_call: TRBJ2-7
v_call: TRBV7-2
clone_size: many
d_call: NA
cdr3_nt: TGTGCCAGCAGCTCTCGACTGGAGAGACACCACGAGCAGTACTTC
cdr3_aa: CASSSRLERHHEQYF

j_call: TRBJ1-5
v_call: TRBV24-1
clone_size: many
d_call: TRBD1
cdr3_nt: TGTGCCACCAGTGACCCAGGGGGGGGAGATCAGCCCCAGCATTTT
cdr3_aa: CATSDPGGGDQPQHF

j_call: TRBJ2-3
v_call: TRBV19
clone_size: many
d_call: NA
cdr3_nt: TGTGCCAGTAGTATATCGTACCTCGGCACAGATACGCAGTATTTT
cdr3_aa: CASSISYLGTDTQYF

j_call: TRBJ1-1
v_call: TRBV11-2
clone_size: few
d_call: NA
cdr3_nt: TGTGCCAGCACCTTAAAGGCGGAGGGGAACACTGAAGCTTTCTTT
cdr3_aa: CASTLKAEGNTEAFF

j_call: TRBJ1-3
v_call: TRBV9
clone_size: many
d_call: NA
cdr3_nt: TGTGCCAGCAGCGTTGCATCCTCTGGAAACACCATATATTTT
cdr3_aa: CASSVASSGNTIYF

j_call: TRBJ2-1
v_call: TRBV5-1
clone_size: many
d_call: TRBD2
cdr3_nt: TGCGCCAGCAGCATCGGACTAGCGGGAGCGGGGTCCTACAATGAGCAGTTCTTC
cdr3_aa: CASSIGLAGAGSYNEQFF

j_call: TRBJ1-1
v_call: TRBV28
clone_size: many
d_call: NA
cdr3_nt: TGTGCCAGCAGTCCCCCACCGACGGGGTGGTATAACACTGAAGCTTTCTTT
cdr3_aa: CASSPPPTGWYNTEAFF

j_call: TRBJ2-1
v_call: TRBV11-2
clone_size: many
d_call: NA
cdr3_nt: TGTGCCAGCAGCTTAGAGATCAGGATCAATGAGCAGTTCTTT
cdr3_aa: CASSLEIRINEQFF

j_call: TRBJ2-7
v_call: TRBV6-1
clone_size: many
d_call: TRBD1
cdr3_nt: TGTGCCAGCAGTGAAGCGGGACAGGTGGGTTCCTACGAGCAGTACTTC
cdr3_aa: CASSEAGQVGSYEQYF

j_call: TRBJ2-7
v_call: TRBV6-2/TRBV6-3
clone_size: NA
d_call: TRBD2
cdr3_nt: TGTGCAGCCTGGACTAGCGGTCACAACGAGCAGTACTTC
cdr3_aa: CAAWTSGHNEQYF

j_call: TRBJ1-2
v_call: TRBV28
clone_size: many
d_call: NA
cdr3_nt: TGTGCCAGCCTCCGGGTCCAGGGACTTTATGGCTACACCTTC
cdr3_aa: CASLRVQGLYGYTF